The sequence of this TCR beta chain was determined in a study of regulatory T cells in long-lasting Graves disease. Sequencing libraries for TCR beta were prepared with iRepertoire HTBI primers and Arm-PCR of CDR3 regions. MiXCR, run by TCRdb on the multiplex PCR reads, gives a single entry per CDR3 protein. This table has fewer than 600,000 distinct CDR3 sequences, approximately 22% appearing once. The time point: persistent/refractory GD, antithyroid drugs over 5 years with positive TRAb. After RNA was extracted from PBMCs, the TCR library was made from it. This clonotype showed up just a few times. Its specificity is not known. General study points: Exclusively peripheral blood, rather than thyroid tissue, was studied.

V lost 5 bases and J lost 5, with 18 bases in between. The CDR3 covers 15 residues. The material sequenced was peripheral blood mononuclear cells (PBMCs), taken when the disease was refractory, from a patient treated with antithyroid drugs. V and J are TRBV12-3 or TRBV12-4 and TRBJ1-1; D possibly corresponds to TRBD1 (5 bases). This TCR was recovered from a female donor with Graves disease. The CDR3 DNA is TGTGCCAGCAGTAATACCCAGGGCCTAAGTACTGAAGCTTTCTTT. Its protein product is CASSNTQGLSTEAFF.